Presented here are 26 T cell receptor beta chains from one specimen sequenced in a study of technical replicates of blood from a few donors. Sequenced by immunoSEQ multiplex PCR; TCRdb stores in-frame clones only, minus some. The table shows 50,000 to 70,000 clones, with 70% to 90% occurring only once. The sequencing input was PBMCs. The receptor source for this set is a human donor in good health. Some clones in this sample may be carry-over from other donors' samples.

This chain uses TRBV29-1 with TRBJ2-7, with 7 bases matching TRBD1. V gave up 6 bases and J gave up 2 bases; unmatched junction bases: 10. CDR3 length equals 14 residues. Germline CDR1 and CDR2: SQVTM and ANQGSEA. The CDR3 nucleotides are TGCAGCGTCCGCCAGGGGCAGGGGGCCTACGAGCAGTACTTC. Protein product: CSVRQGQGAYEQYF.

The chain recombines TRBV4-1 with TRBJ2-1; D gene ambiguous. V lost 2 bases and J 3 bases, leaving 14 bases between the germline ends. The germline V gene encodes CDR1 MGHRA and CDR2 YSYEKL. The CDR3 has 16 amino acids. In DNA, the CDR3 is TGCGCCAGCAGCCAAAGTCATATCGGTGGCTACAATGAGCAGTTCTTC. Its protein product is CASSQSHIGGYNEQFF.

V usage is TRBV14 and J usage is TRBJ2-7, with TRBD1 matching over 9 bases. Trimming took 0 bases from V and 3 from J; bases not matched to a gene: 9. Germline V CDR1 and CDR2: SGHDN, FVKESK. The CDR3 loop spans 17 amino acids. DNA of the CDR3: TGTGCCAGCAGCCAAGATCTTAGGGACAGGGTCTTCTACGAGCAGTACTTC. Translated, it gives CASSQDLRDRVFYEQYF.

V is TRBV30 and J is TRBJ1-4, with D tentatively TRBD1 (6 bases). Germline lookup yields CDR1 GTSNPN and CDR2 SVGIG (reference sequence). The CDR3 covers 15 residues. Trimming cost V 3 bases and J 7 bases, with 18 bases left between them. The CDR3 sequence is CAWSPGGGGREKLFF. The CDR3 nucleotides read TGTGCCTGGAGCCCCGGCGGGGGGGGCCGTGAAAAACTGTTTTTT.

This clone was counted between two and nine times. The V and J genes are TRBV30 and TRBJ2-7; 7 nucleotides agree with TRBD2. With V trimmed by 0 bases and J by 3 bases, 5 bases remained unmatched. CDR3 length equals 14 residues. Germline CDR1 and CDR2: GTSNPN and SVGIG (reference sequence). The chain's CDR3 is CAWSVTSEGYEQYF. CDR3 nucleotide sequence: TGTGCCTGGAGTGTAACTAGCGAGGGCTACGAGCAGTACTTC.

The chain couples TRBV6-5 to TRBJ1-2, with D possibly TRBD1 on 5 matching bases. This CDR3 region has 14 residues. V gave up 6 bases and J gave up 6 bases, with 17 bases separating them. Germline V gene sequence: CDR1 MNHEY, CDR2 SVGAGI. The CDR3 DNA reads as TGTGCCAGCAGACCGTCAGCAGGGTACGATGGCTACACCTTC. Protein sequence: CASRPSAGYDGYTF.

The gene calls are TRBV5-4 and TRBJ1-4, with D tentatively TRBD1 (5 bases). This CDR3 spans 13 amino acids. V lost 0 bases and J 7 bases, leaving 7 bases between the germline ends. In germline, CDR1 is SGHNT, CDR2 YYREEE (reference sequence). The CDR3 spells CASSLVDTEKLFF. CDR3 nucleotides: TGTGCCAGCAGCTTGGTGGACACTGAAAAACTGTTTTTT.

The V gene is TRBV19, the J gene TRBJ1-2, with 8 bases fitting TRBD1. Germline V gives CDR1 LNHDA, CDR2 SQIVND (reference sequence). V lost 6 bases to trimming and J lost 2 bases; unmatched junction nucleotides: 5. The CDR3 loop spans 14 amino acids. In nucleotides, the CDR3 is TGTGCCAGTAGGACAGGGGCGGGAAACTATGGCTACACCTTC. Translated: CASRTGAGNYGYTF.

The chain carries TRBV7-9 and TRBJ2-7, with D tentatively TRBD2 (6 bases). Germline values: CDR1 SEHNR, CDR2 FQNEAQ (reference sequence). V was shortened by 4 bases and J by 3 bases, with 16 bases between the two germline ends. CDR3 length: 15 residues. The CDR3 DNA reads as TGTGCCAGCAGCTCCCCGGGAGTGTTGGACTACGAGCAGTACTTC. It encodes CASSSPGVLDYEQYF.

The chain is built from TRBV7-8 and TRBJ2-7, with 9 nucleotides matching TRBD1. Germline V CDR1 and CDR2: SGHVS, FQNEAQ. This CDR3 has 12 amino acids. J lost 7 bases, V lost 5 bases, and 3 bases had no gene match. The CDR3 spells CASSRQGVEQYF. As DNA, the CDR3 is TGTGCCAGCAGCCGACAGGGGGTAGAGCAGTACTTC.

J is TRBJ1-1 and V is TRBV5-4, with TRBD1 as a possible D gene (5 bases). This CDR3 has 16 residues. Trimming took 0 bases from V and 1 from J, leaving 13 bases between them. Per germline, CDR1 SGHNT and CDR2 YYREEE (reference sequence). CDR3 sequence (DNA): TGTGCCAGCAGCTTGGATCCAGGGTGGCAGAACACTGAAGCTTTCTTT. Translation: CASSLDPGWQNTEAFF.

The V call is TRBV7-2, the J call TRBJ2-7, with TRBD1 matching 9 bases. This CDR3 is built from 15 residues. V gave up 5 bases and J gave up 4 bases; unmatched junction bases: 9. CDR1 and CDR2 (germline): SGHTA, FQGNSA. CDR3 nucleotide sequence: TGTGCCAGCAGCCCCTCCGAGGGGACAGGGTACGAGCAGTACTTC. Translating gives CASSPSEGTGYEQYF.

V gene TRBV7-2 combines with J gene TRBJ2-7; 8 bases match TRBD1. Germline lookup yields CDR1 SGHTA and CDR2 FQGNSA. J gave up 6 bases and V 4 bases, and 5 bases lay outside the gene matches. The CDR3 loop spans 13 amino acids. The CDR3 protein is CASSSWTGLEQYF. DNA for the CDR3: TGTGCCAGCAGCTCCTGGACAGGGCTCGAGCAGTACTTC.

The gene calls are TRBV4-2 and TRBJ1-3, with no clear D. The V gene's germline CDR1 is LGHNA and CDR2 YNFKEQ. The CDR3 length is 14 residues. V shed 0 bases and J shed 0 bases, with 3 bases lying between them. The CDR3 region is CASSQDLSGNTIYF. CDR3 DNA: TGTGCCAGCAGCCAAGACCTCTCTGGAAACACCATATATTTT.

The rearrangement uses TRBV6-5 and TRBJ2-1; no clear D. Germline CDR1 MNHEY, CDR2 SVGAGI. The CDR3 covers 11 residues. With 6 bases removed from V and 9 bases from J, the gap between germline ends came to 9 bases. The CDR3 DNA reads as TGTGCCAGCAGGCGTGGTGGTGAGCAGTTCTTC. It codes for CASRRGGEQFF.

The DNA of the CDR3 is TGTGCCAGCAGCTTATTGGGGCTGACTGAAGCTTTCTTT. Translated: CASSLLGLTEAFF. The V call is TRBV7-2, the J call TRBJ1-1; weak D call: TRBD1 (5 bases). The ends were cut back, 2 bases at V and 5 bases at J, with 9 bases in the middle. The CDR3 contains 13 residues. Germline V lookup: CDR1 SGHTA, CDR2 FQGNSA.

Here the CDR3 DNA reads TGTGCCAGCAGGGTGACAGGCCTGAACACTGAAGCTTTCTTT. The encoded protein is CASRVTGLNTEAFF. The chain combines TRBV28 with TRBJ1-1, with a weak D call TRBD1 (6 bases). Trimming pared 6 bases from V and 0 bases from J, leaving 11 bases between. The CDR3 runs 14 residues. CDR1 is MDHEN, CDR2 SYDVKM, per germline.

The chain couples TRBV6-6 to TRBJ2-7; TRBD1 matches at 8 bases. The junction had 6 bases not matched to a gene; V was cut back by 0 bases and J by 2 bases. This CDR3 has 16 residues. In germline, CDR1 is MNHNY, CDR2 SVGAGI (reference sequence). CDR3 amino acids: CASSYSDRVGTYEQYF. The CDR3 region has the DNA TGTGCCAGCAGTTACTCGGACAGGGTGGGGACCTACGAGCAGTACTTC.

This rearrangement joins TRBV4-2 to TRBJ2-2; tentative D call: TRBD2 (5 bases). From germline, CDR1 is LGHNA and CDR2 YNFKEQ. The CDR3 length is 16 residues. Trimming stripped 0 bases from V and 7 bases from J, with 15 bases between. The CDR3 is CASSQDLWTRVGELFF. CDR3 sequence (DNA): TGTGCCAGCAGCCAAGATCTGTGGACTCGGGTCGGGGAGCTGTTTTTT.

J is TRBJ2-3 and V is TRBV29-1; a possible D gene is TRBD1 (5 bases). V lost 1 base and J lost 5, with 7 bases in between. The germline gives CDR1 SQVTM, CDR2 ANQGSEA. This CDR3 has 12 amino acids. The CDR3 DNA reads TGCAGCGTTGAAGTAGGGGAAGATACGCAGTATTTT. The encoded protein is CSVEVGEDTQYF.

CDR3 DNA sequence: TGCGCCAGCAGACAGAGTAACTATGGCTACACCTTC. Translation gives CASRQSNYGYTF. This chain connects TRBV5-1 to TRBJ1-2; unclear D gene. Germline lookup yields CDR1 SGHRS and CDR2 YFSETQ. V lost 5 bases to trimming and J lost 1 base, with 6 bases between them. The CDR3 length is 12 residues.

The chain is built from TRBV30 and TRBJ1-2, with 11 bases aligning to TRBD1. CDR3 length equals 13 residues. V lost 7 bases to trimming and J lost 7 bases; unmatched junction nucleotides: 8. Germline CDR1 reads GTSNPN; CDR2 reads SVGIG (reference sequence). Here the CDR3 reads CASRGQGGRGYTF. Here the CDR3 DNA reads TGTGCCTCGCGGGGACAGGGGGGTCGTGGCTACACCTTC.

This clone was detected once. Other DNA sequences within the sample encode an identical CDR3. The CDR3 DNA follows: TGTGCCAGCAGCTCTCTAGCGGGAGCGCCAGATACGCAGTATTTT. Translating gives CASSSLAGAPDTQYF. The chain employs TRBV7-2 and TRBJ2-3; TRBD2 aligns across 10 bases. The CDR3 runs to 15 residues. J lost 4 bases, V lost 4 bases, and 5 bases had no gene match. The germline CDR1 and CDR2 sequences are SGHTA and FQGNSA.

Only one count was recorded for this clone. The chain is built from TRBV6-5 and TRBJ2-7; weak D call: TRBD1 (6 bases). V shed 6 bases and J shed 0 bases, with 15 bases lying between them. The length of the CDR3 is 15 residues. Germline values: CDR1 MNHEY, CDR2 SVGAGI. The CDR3 DNA sequence: TGTGCCAGCAGAATTTATCAGGGGAGCTCCTACGAGCAGTACTTC. Translation: CASRIYQGSSYEQYF.

This chain links TRBV5-4 with TRBJ2-7; 8 bases agree with TRBD1. Unmatched junction bases numbered 8, after V lost 4 bases and J lost 5 bases. CDR3 size: 14 residues. Per the germline V gene, CDR1 is SGHNT and CDR2 is YYREEE (reference sequence). The chain's CDR3 is CASSTLTGAHEQYF. The CDR3 nucleotides read TGTGCCAGCAGCACCCTGACAGGGGCGCACGAGCAGTACTTC.

The V call is TRBV5-6, the J call TRBJ1-2, with 9 bases matching TRBD1. The CDR3 has 15 residues. The germline V gene has CDR1 SGHDT and CDR2 YYEEEE. J was trimmed by 8 bases and V by 4 bases; bases with no gene match: 12. This CDR3 is CASSLPRDRVRGYTF. The CDR3 coding sequence is TGTGCCAGCAGCCTCCCCCGGGACAGGGTGCGCGGCTACACCTTC. The variable domain in full, completed from reference TRBV5-6 and TRBJ1-2, reads DAGVTQSPTHLIKTRGQQVTLRCSPKSGHDTVSWYQQALGQGPQFIFQYYEEEERQRGNFPDRFSGHQFPNYSSELNVNALLLGDSALYLCASSLPRDRVRGYTFGSGTRLTVV.